This TCR beta chain comes out of a study of radiation and T cells in renal cell carcinoma. Regarding the study as a whole: In blood, top tumor clones expanded by 2 weeks, shrinking by 4.

As for time point: blood 4 weeks post-SBRT, at nephrectomy. Noted treatment: 15 Gy SBRT to primary tumor, nephrectomy 4 weeks later. Nephrectomy followed 15 Gy stereotactic body radiation by 4 weeks. The CDR3 loop spans 14 amino acids. V gave up 3 bases and J gave up 6 bases, with 14 bases separating them. From germline, CDR1 is MDHEN and CDR2 SYDVKM. The method was immunoSEQ multiplex PCR; TCRdb's version includes in-frame clones alone and lacks a portion of them. Altogether tens of thousands of clones are present, about 88% being singletons, with the ten largest covering about 5.8%. Worth noting for this clone: Its antigen remains unknown.

This TCR was recovered from an older woman with renal cell carcinoma. This chain uses TRBV28 with TRBJ2-5; D is perhaps TRBD1 or TRBD2 (5 bases each). The sample was blood, taken from a patient whose treatment included radiotherapy and nephrectomy. The CDR3 loop is CASSFEGTGKTQYF. CDR3 DNA sequence: TGTGCCAGCAGTTTTGAGGGGACCGGAAAGACCCAGTACTTC.